A single sample gave rise to the 9 T cell receptor beta chains below, sequenced in a study of control samples from healthy donors and cancer patients. Assay: immunoSEQ multiplex PCR; the TCRdb copy retains only in-frame clones and omits some. Here the sample spans around 130,000 clones, roughly 90% being singletons. The sequenced material came from PBMCs. All receptors come from a man between 50 and 59 years old with head and neck cancer.

The gene calls are TRBV10-1 and TRBJ2-3; TRBD2 might be the D (5 bases). CDR3 size: 15 residues. Germline lookup yields CDR1 WNHNN and CDR2 SYGVQD (reference sequence). V was clipped by 6 bases and J by 0 bases, with 13 bases between them. CDR3 DNA sequence: TGCGCCAGCAGCCCCCGGGGTTCTAGCACAGATACGCAGTATTTT. Protein product: CASSPRGSSTDTQYF.

CDR3 loop: CASSEARGHQSSGNTIYF. The CDR3 coding sequence is TGTGCCAGCAGTGAAGCAAGGGGACACCAGAGCTCTGGAAACACCATATATTTT. The chain couples TRBV6-1 to TRBJ1-3, with D perhaps matching TRBD1 (6 bases). Per germline, CDR1 MNHNS and CDR2 SASEGT. Trimming left V 0 bases short and J 0 bases short, with 15 bases between. The CDR3 covers 18 residues.

The chain links TRBV30 to TRBJ2-7; no clear D. The CDR3 length is 11 residues. Germline CDR1 and CDR2: GTSNPN and SVGIG (reference sequence). The V end lost 0 bases, the J end lost 4 bases, and 4 bases lay between the germline ends. CDR3 loop: CAWSVWYEQYF. In DNA, the CDR3 is TGTGCCTGGAGTGTATGGTACGAGCAGTACTTC.

The gene calls are TRBV27 and TRBJ2-5; maybe TRBD2 (6 bases). In germline, CDR1 is MNHEY, CDR2 SMNVEV (reference sequence). V lost 5 bases and J 4 bases, leaving 17 bases between the germline ends. The CDR3 has 15 residues. The CDR3 loop is CASSRTIGPGETQYF. CDR3 nucleotides: TGTGCCAGCAGTCGGACTATTGGGCCTGGAGAGACCCAGTACTTC.

The chain has TRBV6-6 and TRBJ2-2, with D tentatively TRBD2 (5 bases). V lost 6 bases and J 5 bases, leaving 19 bases between the germline ends. Germline CDR1 MNHNY, CDR2 SVGAGI (reference sequence). This CDR3 contains 16 residues. Here the CDR3 reads CASSSRVARGTGELFF. The CDR3 bases are TGTGCCAGCAGCTCTAGGGTGGCGCGCGGGACCGGGGAGCTGTTTTTT.

The chain is built from TRBV28 and TRBJ2-7, with TRBD1 identical over 11 bases. Trimming at V came to 7 bases and at J to 4 bases, leaving 3 bases not matched to a gene. CDR3 length: 13 amino acids. Looked up from germline, CDR1 is MDHEN and CDR2 is SYDVKM. In DNA form, the CDR3 reads TGTGCCAGCAAAGGACAGGGGGCGTACGAGCAGTACTTC. It translates to CASKGQGAYEQYF.

The CDR3 reads CASSLEGGGPNTGELFF. The CDR3 DNA sequence: TGTGCCAGCAGCTTGGAGGGCGGGGGGCCGAACACCGGGGAGCTGTTTTTT. This chain uses TRBV5-4 with TRBJ2-2; 8 bases are shared with TRBD2. With 0 bases clipped from V and 0 bases from J, the junction kept 4 bases outside the gene matches. Looked up from germline, CDR1 is SGHNT and CDR2 is YYREEE (reference sequence). The CDR3 length is 17 residues.

The chain has TRBV6-5 and TRBJ2-2; 12 bases are shared with TRBD2. Germline V gene sequence: CDR1 MNHEY, CDR2 SVGAGI. With 5 bases clipped from V and 6 bases from J, the junction kept 4 bases outside the gene matches. This CDR3 is built from 15 residues. The CDR3 loop is CASSQLAGGPGELFF. CDR3 nucleotide sequence: TGTGCCAGCAGTCAGCTAGCGGGAGGGCCCGGGGAGCTGTTTTTT.

This chain joins TRBV27 and TRBJ1-1; D remains unclear. The germline CDR1 and CDR2 sequences are MNHEY and SMNVEV (reference sequence). CDR3 size: 15 residues. V shed 4 bases and J shed 4 bases, with 16 bases lying between them. CDR3 in amino acids: CASSWGEGISTEAFF. The CDR3 DNA reads TGTGCCAGCAGTTGGGGAGAAGGGATCAGCACTGAAGCTTTCTTT.